This TCR beta chain was identified during a study of identical twins. V was trimmed by 5 bases and J by 4 bases, leaving 14 bases between them. This CDR3 region has 15 residues. Germline V lookup: CDR1 SGHTA, CDR2 FQGNSA. TCRdb used MiXCR to reprocess the 5' RACE reads, holding one entry per CDR3 protein. The sample contains roughly 290,000 distinct CDR3 sequences, about 8.1% of which appear only once. These same records also appear under a second study, on yellow fever vaccine responses in identical twins.

V is TRBV7-2 and J is TRBJ1-4; D unclear. The material sequenced was memory (CD45RO+) T cells sorted from blood. The TCR was taken from a woman aged 18-29 years in good health. The chain's CDR3 is CASSPRGGFNEKLFF. The CDR3 nucleotides read TGTGCCAGCAGCCCCCGGGGAGGATTTAATGAAAAACTGTTTTTT.